This entry concerns a single TCR beta chain. Its antigen remains unknown. This sample is drawn from a study of cytomegalovirus exposure and HLA in healthy donors. Study overall: The same platform as the approximately 670 first-cohort repertoires was used for the 95 to 150 validation repertoires, a later analysis reported.

Sequencing used immunoSEQ multiplex PCR; TCRdb keeps in-frame clones, though not all of them. The sample holds 260,000 or so clones, around 90% seen once. The CDR3 sequence is 14 residues long. Trimming cost V 5 bases and J 4 bases, with 13 bases left between them. The germline gives CDR1 SGHTA, CDR2 FQGNSA. Study-wide points: In the roughly 120 validation repertoires, 85% to 95% of cluster scores exceeded 0, per a later analysis.

The chain couples TRBV7-2 to TRBJ2-3; tentative D call: TRBD2 (7 bases). Sequencing was performed on PBMCs. The receptor's source is a woman aged 25-40 years in good health and CMV-seronegative. The DNA for the CDR3 is TGTGCCAGCAGCCTAGGGGGGGGCGCAGATACGCAGTATTTT. Translation: CASSLGGGADTQYF.